This paragraph reports one T cell receptor (beta chain). Its target is unknown. The data belong to a study of blood T cell dynamics during melanoma immunotherapy. About the research overall: Patients with metastatic melanoma got pembrolizumab or nivolumab-ipilimumab as first-line care. Overall study findings and caveats: It remained unknown if the driving T cell clones were melanoma-specific.

The junction had 6 bases not matched to a gene; V was cut back by 1 base and J by 2 bases. Germline V CDR1 and CDR2: LNHDA, SQIVND (reference sequence). The CDR3 length is 17 residues. A fixed DNA input of 300 to 350 ng was used per bulk PBMC sample. Here immunoSEQ multiplex PCR was the method, and the copy in TCRdb shows in-frame clones only, minus some. This table holds more than 9,000 clones, 87% found once. Documented time point: week 3, after first cycle of checkpoint inhibitor. V gene TRBV19 combines with J gene TRBJ2-1; 9 bases are shared with TRBD1. The sequenced sample was blood, obtained from a patient treated with checkpoint blockade. This TCR came from a human donor with melanoma. The CDR3 region has the DNA TGTGCCAGTAGTATAGGCGGGACAGGGTTAACCTACAATGAGCAGTTCTTC. Translating gives CASSIGGTGLTYNEQFF.